Reported below is one T cell receptor (beta chain). Its antigen is not identified. The entry originates in a study of T cells in localized non-small cell lung cancer. General observations from the study: Patients showing higher blood T cell density tended to see longer overall survival. Adjacent lung was found to contain a median approximately 60 of the top 100 tumor clones. T cell clonality was highest in uninvolved adjacent lung, above tumor. One tumor region alone was sequenced, and heterogeneity therefore remains possible.

Assay used: immunoSEQ multiplex PCR; TCRdb lists only in-frame clones, some missing. In the table there are under 65,000 clones, about 87% of which are singletons. There are 12 residues in the CDR3. Trimming took off 11 bases at V and 5 bases at J, with 16 bases between the two ends. CDR1 and CDR2 from the germline V gene are MNHNY and SVGAGI (reference sequence). Sequenced here: peripheral blood, sampled before any cancer treatment. The sequence was obtained from a man between 40 and 69 years old with stage I squamous cell lung carcinoma. The rearrangement links TRBV6-6 to TRBJ2-7; D tentatively fits TRBD1 or TRBD2 (5 bases each). CDR3 protein: CAVDGTRNEQYF. The DNA of the CDR3 is TGTGCCGTCGACGGGACCAGGAACGAGCAGTACTTC.